This entry lists 2 T cell receptor beta chains sequenced from one sample in a study of T-cell memory formation after mild COVID-19. TCRdb independently ran MiXCR on the 5' RACE reads; one entry per CDR3 protein. The sample includes about 140,000 distinct CDR3 sequences, 13% to 15% of them seen just once. The sequenced sample consisted of PBMCs or a T cell subset sorted from them (not recorded which). The origin of the receptors is an adult woman who had mild COVID-19 (a few samples of this study predate the infection). Cell type and time point are not known.

The chain carries TRBV18 and TRBJ2-7; no definite D call. The CDR3 extends over 14 amino acids. Per the germline V gene, CDR1 is KGHSH and CDR2 is LQKENI. Trimming left V 3 bases short and J 3 bases short, with 12 bases between. This CDR3 reads CASSPDGWGYEQYF. The CDR3 DNA sequence: TGTGCCAGCTCACCGGACGGATGGGGCTACGAGCAGTACTTC. Drawing the rest from reference TRBV18 and TRBJ2-7, the complete variable domain is NAGVMQNPRHLVRRRGQEARLRCSPMKGHSHVYWYRQLPEEGLKFMVYLQKENIIDESGMPKERFSAEFPKEGPSILRIQQVVRGDSAAYFCASSPDGWGYEQYFGPGTRLTVT.

The J gene is TRBJ2-7, the V gene TRBV7-8; TRBD2 is a possible D gene (6 bases). Germline values: CDR1 SGHVS, CDR2 FQNEAQ. The CDR3 sequence is 15 residues long. V was pared by 1 base and J by 1 base, with 11 bases between. The CDR3 DNA is TGTGCCAGCAGCTTAGGCGGGACCACTTCCTACGAGCAGTACTTC. Translating gives CASSLGGTTSYEQYF.